The 32 T cell receptor beta chains below come from one sample, sequenced in a study of neoadjuvant anti-PD-1 for oral cavity cancer. Sample time point: after neoadjuvant nivolumab, at surgical resection. The repertoire was sequenced with immunoSEQ multiplex PCR; TCRdb's copy has only in-frame clones and lacks some. Of approximately 30,000 clones in the sample, about 80% were seen once. Sequences were derived from PBMCs, sampled after nivolumab (anti-PD-1) treatment. These TCRs come from a person aged 35-79 years with oral cavity squamous cell carcinoma.

V and J are TRBV9 and TRBJ2-3; 10 bases are a match to TRBD2. The V segment lost 0 bases and the J segment 4 bases; nucleotides outside the gene matches: 5. The CDR3 is 16 residues long. CDR1 and CDR2 (germline): SGDLS, YYNGEE. DNA for the CDR3: TGTGCCAGCAGCGTAGAAATAGCGGGGGGTGCAGATACGCAGTATTTT. It specifies CASSVEIAGGADTQYF.

This clone was counted a few times. This chain connects TRBV7-9 to TRBJ2-1; 9 bases are shared with TRBD1. V shed 8 bases, J shed 3 bases, and the junction held 5 bases outside the gene matches. This CDR3 contains 14 residues. Germline V gene data show CDR1 as SEHNR and CDR2 as FQNEAQ (reference sequence). This CDR3 is CASGGQGGYNEQFF. CDR3 nucleotide sequence: TGTGCCAGCGGGGGACAGGGAGGCTACAATGAGCAGTTCTTC.

This clone was seen only once. The chain has TRBV5-5 and TRBJ1-1; D perhaps matches TRBD1 (5 bases). The germline gives CDR1 SGHKS, CDR2 YYEKEE (reference sequence). This CDR3 spans 14 amino acids. V dropped 4 bases and J dropped 1 base, with 11 bases sitting between them. Here the CDR3 reads CASSLQGRNTEAFF. The CDR3 DNA reads as TGTGCCAGCAGCCTCCAGGGTCGGAACACTGAAGCTTTCTTT.

The chain joins TRBV5-1 to TRBJ2-7; D might be TRBD2 (5 bases). The CDR3 length is 13 residues. Germline assignment: CDR1 SGHRS and CDR2 YFSETQ. Trimming removed 4 bases from V and 5 bases from J, with 13 bases in between. Written as DNA, the CDR3 is TGCGCCAGCAGCCAGGACTCTTCAAACGAGCAGTACTTC. Translated: CASSQDSSNEQYF. The entire variable domain, with the rest obtained from reference TRBV5-1 and TRBJ2-7, is as follows: KAGVTQTPRYLIKTRGQQVTLSCSPISGHRSVSWYQQTPGQGLQFLFEYFSETQRNKGNFPGRFSGRQFSNSRSEMNVSTLELGDSALYLCASSQDSSNEQYFGPGTRLTVT.

As DNA, the CDR3 is TGTGCCAGCAGCTCGCGGGGGGCAGGTGAGCAGTACTTC. Its translation: CASSSRGAGEQYF. The chain has TRBV11-3 and TRBJ2-7; 8 nucleotides agree with TRBD2. J gave up 7 bases and V 4 bases, and 6 bases lay outside the gene matches. CDR1 and CDR2 from the germline V gene are SGHNT and YENEEA. This CDR3 has 13 amino acids.

The CDR3 reads CASSPVRGPNTEAFF. The CDR3 bases are TGTGCCAGCTCACCTGTGCGGGGCCCGAACACTGAAGCTTTCTTT. This chain uses TRBV18 with TRBJ1-1; maybe TRBD1 (5 bases). The V gene lost 3 bases and the J gene lost 1 base, with 12 bases spanning the gap. This CDR3 has 15 residues. The germline gives CDR1 KGHSH, CDR2 LQKENI.

The chain carries TRBV6-6 and TRBJ1-4; TRBD1 might be the D (6 bases). This CDR3 is 16 amino acids long. Germline CDR1 is MNHNY and CDR2 is SVGAGI (reference sequence). Trimming stripped 4 bases from V and 7 bases from J, with 19 bases between. The CDR3 loop is CASSSPPGAVAEKLFF. The CDR3, as DNA: TGTGCCAGCAGTTCTCCACCAGGGGCGGTAGCTGAAAAACTGTTTTTT.

CDR3 nucleotide sequence: TGTGCCAGCAGCTTGTCCCCGGGACCCTCTGTCCATCCCCAGCATTTT. It yields the protein CASSLSPGPSVHPQHF. The chain combines TRBV5-5 with TRBJ1-5; tentative D call: TRBD1 (5 bases). Germline CDR1 and CDR2: SGHKS and YYEKEE (reference sequence). This CDR3 has 16 residues. V was shortened by 1 base and J by 10 bases, with 21 bases between the two germline ends.

The J gene is TRBJ2-7, the V gene TRBV28; 12 nucleotides align to TRBD1. This CDR3 has 15 residues. Germline loops: CDR1 MDHEN, CDR2 SYDVKM. V was clipped by 6 bases and J by 5 bases; unmatched bases: 8. The CDR3 sequence is CASSPWDRGRNEQYF. Here the CDR3 DNA reads TGTGCCAGCAGCCCTTGGGACAGGGGGCGGAACGAGCAGTACTTC.

This chain connects TRBV19 to TRBJ2-3; 9 bases agree with TRBD2. V dropped 7 bases and J dropped 2; count of bases not matched to a gene: 13. This CDR3 region has 17 residues. Germline V lookup: CDR1 LNHDA, CDR2 SQIVND (reference sequence). The CDR3 region has the DNA TGTGCCAGTAAGGCTAGCGGGGCCTCCTTCCCCACAGATACGCAGTATTTT. Its translation: CASKASGASFPTDTQYF.

V is TRBV19 and J is TRBJ1-6, with TRBD1 identical over 7 bases. This CDR3 region has 16 residues. The germline V gene encodes CDR1 LNHDA and CDR2 SQIVND (reference sequence). V gave up 6 bases and J gave up 2 bases; unmatched junction bases: 7. CDR3 in amino acids: CASSMTGITYNSPLHF. The CDR3, as DNA: TGTGCCAGTAGCATGACAGGGATCACCTATAATTCACCCCTCCACTTT.

The chain is built from TRBV27 and TRBJ2-7, with D perhaps TRBD2 (6 bases). The V end lost 8 bases, the J end lost 6 bases, and 20 bases lay between the germline ends. The germline gives CDR1 MNHEY, CDR2 SMNVEV (reference sequence). This CDR3 spans 14 amino acids. The CDR3 DNA follows: TGTGCCAGCTGGGGGACTGCGAGTCCAATCGAGCAGTACTTC. It is translated as CASWGTASPIEQYF.

This clone was picked up one time. The rearrangement links TRBV10-2 to TRBJ2-2; 11 bases align to TRBD2. The germline gives CDR1 WSHSY, CDR2 SAAADI. With 6 bases clipped from V and 7 bases from J, the junction kept 7 bases outside the gene matches. The CDR3 sequence is 15 residues long. CDR3 sequence reads: CASRVAGGPVGELFF. The CDR3 coding sequence is TGCGCCAGCAGGGTAGCGGGGGGGCCGGTCGGGGAGCTGTTTTTT.

V is TRBV9 and J is TRBJ2-3; D uncertain. Trimming removed 2 bases from V and 2 bases from J, with 9 bases in between. CDR1 and CDR2 (germline): SGDLS, YYNGEE. The CDR3 is 14 amino acids. As DNA, the CDR3 is TGTGCCAGCAGCGTCGACTTTCCCACAGATACGCAGTATTTT. Translated, it gives CASSVDFPTDTQYF.

The V and J genes are TRBV5-8 and TRBJ2-3; D gene unclear. V shed 4 bases and J shed 0 bases, with 3 bases lying between them. The CDR3 has 12 residues. Germline loops: CDR1 SGHTS, CDR2 YDEGEE. CDR3 protein: CASSPSTDTQYF. The CDR3 DNA reads TGTGCCAGCAGCCCTAGCACAGATACGCAGTATTTT.

The chain has TRBV19 and TRBJ1-2; D gene uncertain. The CDR3 runs 12 residues. Looked up from germline, CDR1 is LNHDA and CDR2 is SQIVND (reference sequence). V was cut by 3 bases and J by 2 bases, with 4 bases left in between. The CDR3 DNA reads as TGTGCCAGTAGTATCTTAAACTATGGCTACACCTTC. Encoded protein: CASSILNYGYTF. The full variable domain, in which reference TRBV19 and TRBJ1-2 provide the parts outside the CDR3, is DGGITQSPKYLFRKEGQNVTLSCEQNLNHDAMYWYRQDPGQGLRLIYYSQIVNDFQKGDIAEGYSVSREKKESFPLTVTSAQKNPTAFYLCASSILNYGYTFGSGTRLTVV.

The chain is built from TRBV9 and TRBJ2-5; the D gene is possibly TRBD1 (5 bases). This CDR3 spans 21 amino acids. Germline lookup yields CDR1 SGDLS and CDR2 YYNGEE. The germline V and J ends were trimmed by 0 bases and 1 base, with 28 bases remaining between them. CDR3 amino acids: CASSVATDTFGAYGSQETQYF. The CDR3 coding sequence is TGTGCCAGCAGCGTAGCCACCGACACGTTTGGGGCCTACGGGTCCCAAGAGACCCAGTACTTC. The full variable domain, rest sourced from reference TRBV9 and TRBJ2-5, is DSGVTQTPKHLITATGQRVTLRCSPRSGDLSVYWYQQSLDQGLQFLIQYYNGEERAKGNILERFSAQQFPDLHSELNLSSLELGDSALYFCASSVATDTFGAYGSQETQYFGPGTRLLVL.

The chain is built from TRBV4-3 and TRBJ1-2, with TRBD1 as a possible D gene (5 bases). Germline-derived CDR1 and CDR2 are LGHNA and YSLEER. This CDR3 spans 15 amino acids. Between the trimmed V and J ends, which lost 7 bases and 4 bases, there was a span of 19 bases. The CDR3 protein is CASILRDAEGYGYTF. As DNA, the CDR3 is TGCGCCAGCATCCTCCGGGACGCCGAGGGCTATGGCTACACCTTC.

V gene TRBV19 combines with J gene TRBJ2-5, with 9 bases identical to TRBD1. The CDR3 contains 13 residues. V lost 5 bases to trimming and J lost 2 bases; unmatched junction nucleotides: 0. Germline V gene data show CDR1 as LNHDA and CDR2 as SQIVND (reference sequence). Here the CDR3 DNA reads TGTGCCAGTAGTGGGACAGGGCAAGAGACCCAGTACTTC. Amino acids: CASSGTGQETQYF. The entire variable domain, with the rest obtained from reference TRBV19 and TRBJ2-5, is as follows: DGGITQSPKYLFRKEGQNVTLSCEQNLNHDAMYWYRQDPGQGLRLIYYSQIVNDFQKGDIAEGYSVSREKKESFPLTVTSAQKNPTAFYLCASSGTGQETQYFGPGTRLLVL.

This chain links TRBV5-1 with TRBJ2-7, with D hard to call. The V end lost 0 bases, the J end lost 2 bases, and 9 bases lay between the germline ends. The CDR3 is made up of 14 amino acids. In germline, CDR1 is SGHRS, CDR2 YFSETQ. CDR3 sequence: CASSLASETYEQYF. The CDR3, as DNA: TGCGCCAGCAGCTTGGCTTCGGAAACCTACGAGCAGTACTTC.

The chain uses TRBV9 and TRBJ2-3; D perhaps matches TRBD1 (6 bases). CDR1 and CDR2 (germline): SGDLS, YYNGEE. V lost 0 bases and J 6 bases, leaving 14 bases between the germline ends. The CDR3 loop spans 15 amino acids. The CDR3 loop is CASSVVPGTRDTQYF. CDR3 nucleotides: TGTGCCAGCAGCGTAGTTCCGGGGACAAGGGATACGCAGTATTTT. Full variable domain (missing parts from reference TRBV9 and TRBJ2-3): DSGVTQTPKHLITATGQRVTLRCSPRSGDLSVYWYQQSLDQGLQFLIQYYNGEERAKGNILERFSAQQFPDLHSELNLSSLELGDSALYFCASSVVPGTRDTQYFGPGTRLTVL.

The V call is TRBV4-3, the J call TRBJ2-1; D call uncertain. V was pared by 0 bases and J by 4 bases, with 4 bases between. This CDR3 contains 13 residues. The germline gives CDR1 LGHNA, CDR2 YSLEER. The CDR3 loop reads CASSQDLYNEQFF. The CDR3 DNA reads as TGCGCCAGCAGCCAAGACCTGTACAATGAGCAGTTCTTC.

The gene calls are TRBV6-1 and TRBJ2-2, with 9 bases fitting TRBD1. CDR1 is MNHNS, CDR2 SASEGT, per germline. Trimming removed 6 bases from V and 6 bases from J; junction bases left unmatched: 8. The CDR3 has 15 amino acids. The CDR3 DNA reads as TGTGCCAGCAGCGTCCGGGACAGGGAGGCCGGGGAGCTGTTTTTT. Amino acids: CASSVRDREAGELFF.

The rearrangement links TRBV19 to TRBJ1-5, with D tentatively TRBD1 (5 bases). The CDR3 runs to 13 residues. Trimming took 4 bases from V and 7 from J, leaving 11 bases between them. Per germline, CDR1 LNHDA and CDR2 SQIVND (reference sequence). The CDR3 is CASSTGLGQPQHF. The DNA of the CDR3 is TGTGCCAGTAGTACAGGGTTAGGACAGCCCCAGCATTTT. Full variable domain (missing parts from reference TRBV19 and TRBJ1-5): DGGITQSPKYLFRKEGQNVTLSCEQNLNHDAMYWYRQDPGQGLRLIYYSQIVNDFQKGDIAEGYSVSREKKESFPLTVTSAQKNPTAFYLCASSTGLGQPQHFGDGTRLSIL.

V gene TRBV6-5 combines with J gene TRBJ1-3, with TRBD1 identical over 7 bases. Germline CDR1 and CDR2: MNHEY and SVGAGI. CDR3 size: 14 residues. Trimming removed 2 bases from V and 2 bases from J; junction bases left unmatched: 0. CDR3 DNA: TGTGCCAGCAGTTACGGGACAGCTGGAAACACCATATATTTT. Its protein is CASSYGTAGNTIYF.

The chain combines TRBV4-3 with TRBJ1-5; D call uncertain. V dropped 0 bases and J dropped 0 bases, with 9 bases sitting between them. The CDR3 is 16 amino acids. Germline V gives CDR1 LGHNA, CDR2 YSLEER. The CDR3 bases are TGCGCCAGCAGCCAAGATAGGGAGATTAGCAATCAGCCCCAGCATTTT. Its protein product is CASSQDREISNQPQHF.

This clone was counted between two and nine times. This chain uses TRBV2 with TRBJ1-5; D call uncertain. Looked up from germline, CDR1 is SNHLY and CDR2 is FYNNEI. CDR3 length: 13 residues. The V end lost 6 bases, the J end lost 3 bases, and 9 bases lay between the germline ends. CDR3 sequence (DNA): TGTGCCAGCAGGGACGCCTCCAATCAGCCCCAGCATTTT. Encoded protein: CASRDASNQPQHF.

This chain connects TRBV5-1 to TRBJ2-5; 9 nucleotides line up with TRBD2. V shed 0 bases and J 5 bases; nucleotides not matched to a gene: 8. The germline V gene encodes CDR1 SGHRS and CDR2 YFSETQ. The CDR3 totals 16 residues. CDR3 bases: TGCGCCAGCAGCTTGGAGGCTAGCGGGGCGGCTGAGACCCAGTACTTC. Encoded protein: CASSLEASGAAETQYF.

The rearrangement joins TRBV5-4 to TRBJ1-5, with D unresolved. The length of the CDR3 is 14 residues. The germline CDR1 and CDR2 sequences are SGHNT and YYREEE (reference sequence). V gave up 0 bases and J gave up 1 base, with 5 bases separating them. This CDR3 reads CASSLGRSNQPQHF. The CDR3, as DNA: TGTGCCAGCAGCTTGGGTCGGAGCAATCAGCCCCAGCATTTT.

The chain is built from TRBV4-1 and TRBJ1-1; D perhaps matches TRBD1 (5 bases). Deletions cut 4 bases from V and 1 base from J, with 22 bases between. CDR1 and CDR2 from the germline V gene are MGHRA and YSYEKL. There are 18 residues in the CDR3. CDR3 coding DNA: TGCGCCAGCAGCCGGGTAAGCCCGGGGCAGCCGACGAACACTGAAGCTTTCTTT. Its translation is CASSRVSPGQPTNTEAFF.

This clone appeared a few times. The chain employs TRBV5-1 and TRBJ1-1, with D unclear. The germline V and J ends were trimmed by 3 bases and 4 bases, with 13 bases remaining between them. The germline CDR1 and CDR2 sequences are SGHRS and YFSETQ. The CDR3 is 14 amino acids. This CDR3 is CASSSDTGGTEAFF. The CDR3 nucleotides read TGCGCCAGCAGCTCTGACACTGGTGGCACTGAAGCTTTCTTT.

CDR3 nucleotides: TGCGCCAGCAGCCAGTCCCAGACAGGCATTTCACCCCTCCACTTT. It specifies CASSQSQTGISPLHF. This chain connects TRBV4-3 to TRBJ1-6, with a possible D match to TRBD1 (6 bases). V was cut by 3 bases and J by 9 bases, with 15 bases left in between. Germline-derived CDR1 and CDR2 are LGHNA and YSLEER. The CDR3 consists of 15 residues.